This T cell receptor (beta chain) was identified during a study of cytomegalovirus exposure and HLA in healthy donors. Using immunoSEQ multiplex PCR, the repertoire was profiled, and TCRdb retains in-frame clones only, with some absent. The table lists under 200,000 clones, about 89% of them singletons, with 3% to 3.5% in the top ten. The V gene's germline CDR1 is KGHSH and CDR2 LQKENI. V was pared by 6 bases and J by 0 bases, with 11 bases between. The CDR3 covers 15 residues. Sequencing used PBMCs. The chain recombines TRBV18 with TRBJ2-2; D gene uncertain. The receptor was isolated from a woman between 18 and 29 years old in good health and CMV-seropositive. CDR3 protein: CASSQVHSNTGELFF. Here the CDR3 DNA reads TGTGCCAGCTCTCAGGTACACTCGAACACCGGGGAGCTGTTTTTT.